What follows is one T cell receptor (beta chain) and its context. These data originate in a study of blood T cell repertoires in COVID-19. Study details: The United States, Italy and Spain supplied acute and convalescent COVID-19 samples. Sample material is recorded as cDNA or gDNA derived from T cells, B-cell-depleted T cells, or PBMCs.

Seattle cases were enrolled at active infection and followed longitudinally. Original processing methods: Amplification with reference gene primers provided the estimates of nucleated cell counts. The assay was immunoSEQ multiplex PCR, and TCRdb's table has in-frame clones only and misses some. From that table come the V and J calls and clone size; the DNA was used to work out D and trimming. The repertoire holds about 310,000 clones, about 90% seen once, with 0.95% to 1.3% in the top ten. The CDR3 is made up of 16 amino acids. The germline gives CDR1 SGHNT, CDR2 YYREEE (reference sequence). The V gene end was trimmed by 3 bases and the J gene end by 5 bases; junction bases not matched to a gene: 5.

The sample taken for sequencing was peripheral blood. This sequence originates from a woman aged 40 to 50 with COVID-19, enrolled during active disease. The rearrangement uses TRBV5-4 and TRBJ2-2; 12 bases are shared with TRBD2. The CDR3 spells CASSSGTSGRTGELFF. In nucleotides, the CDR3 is TGTGCCAGCAGCTCCGGAACTAGCGGGAGGACCGGGGAGCTGTTTTTT.